The 22 T cell receptor beta chains presented below share a single source sample, sequenced in a study of cytomegalovirus exposure and HLA in healthy donors. Only in-frame clones appear in the TCRdb table, and some are missing; sequencing was by immunoSEQ multiplex PCR. Of roughly 84,000 clones listed, around 90% are singletons. The sequenced sample consisted of PBMCs. The source is a man aged 30 to 45 in good health and CMV-seronegative.

The chain is built from TRBV9 and TRBJ2-7; D gene unclear. CDR3 length: 15 residues. Between the trimmed V and J ends, which lost 2 bases and 2 bases, there was a span of 14 bases. CDR1 is SGDLS and CDR2 is YYNGEE in the germline V gene. The CDR3 loop reads CASSVTHGPPYEQYF. The CDR3 DNA reads as TGTGCCAGCAGCGTTACCCATGGGCCCCCCTACGAGCAGTACTTC.

The rearrangement links TRBV28 to TRBJ1-1; tentatively, D is TRBD1 (6 bases). This CDR3 has 16 residues. Germline V gives CDR1 MDHEN, CDR2 SYDVKM. The V end was cut by 9 bases, the J end by 2 bases, with 22 bases between. CDR3 DNA sequence: TGTGCCAGTCGGTGGGGCGGTTGGGGGCGAAACACTGAAGCTTTCTTT. Translating gives CASRWGGWGRNTEAFF.

The chain uses TRBV15 and TRBJ2-3, with 10 nucleotides matching TRBD2. The CDR3 consists of 15 residues. The trim removed 0 bases at V and 5 bases at J, leaving 2 bases unmatched. Germline lookup yields CDR1 LNHNV and CDR2 YYDKDF (reference sequence). CDR3 residues: CATSRERTSGDTQYF. The CDR3 nucleotides read TGTGCCACCAGCAGAGAGCGGACTAGCGGAGATACGCAGTATTTT.

The chain recombines TRBV4-2 with TRBJ2-7; 11 bases agree with TRBD2. Losses at the gene ends were 2 bases for V and 0 bases for J; bases not matched to a gene: 3. The CDR3 runs 16 residues. Germline-derived CDR1 and CDR2 are LGHNA and YNFKEQ. CDR3 nucleotides: TGTGCCAGCAGCCAATCCGGGACTAGCGGCTCCTACGAGCAGTACTTC. Residues: CASSQSGTSGSYEQYF.

The sample holds one count of this clone. A junction boundary mismatches the germline segment, possibly from a read error. The rearrangement joins TRBV19 to TRBJ2-6, with TRBD1 as a possible D gene (6 bases). The CDR3 consists of 16 residues. Germline V gene data show CDR1 as LNHDA and CDR2 as SQIVND (reference sequence). The CDR3 nucleotides are TGTGCCACCCGACAGGCCTCCGGCTCTGAGGCCAACGTCCTGACTTTC. Translated: CATRQASGSEANVLTF.

This clone appeared once. The gene calls are TRBV13 and TRBJ2-3; 11 bases match TRBD2. The CDR3 totals 18 residues. The V and J ends lost 1 base and 3 bases, in that order; junction bases with no gene match: 9. Germline CDR1 PRHDT, CDR2 FYEKMQ (reference sequence). CDR3 sequence reads: CASSLASGRPRDTDTQYF. CDR3 sequence (DNA): TGTGCCAGCAGCTTAGCTAGCGGGAGGCCCAGAGATACAGATACGCAGTATTTT.

The J gene is TRBJ1-4, the V gene TRBV19; D call uncertain. The germline gives CDR1 LNHDA, CDR2 SQIVND (reference sequence). V was shortened by 1 base and J by 13 bases, with 13 bases between the two germline ends. The CDR3 runs 13 residues. In nucleotides, the CDR3 is TGTGCCAGTAGTATAGCGTGGGCAGATGGACTGTTTTTT. Amino acids: CASSIAWADGLFF.

The chain links TRBV4-2 to TRBJ2-5; 7 nucleotides match TRBD2. This CDR3 region has 18 residues. V was clipped by 6 bases and J by 3 bases; unmatched bases: 19. Germline CDR1 LGHNA, CDR2 YNFKEQ. CDR3 nucleotides: TGTGCCAGCAGTACTAAATGGACTAGGGAAAAGATTAAAGAGACCCAGTACTTC. This translates into CASSTKWTREKIKETQYF.

The V call is TRBV28, the J call TRBJ2-7; TRBD2 matches 12 bases. Germline V gene sequence: CDR1 MDHEN, CDR2 SYDVKM. This CDR3 has 14 amino acids. With V trimmed by 6 bases and J by 2 bases, 2 bases remained unmatched. Here the CDR3 DNA reads TGTGCCAGCAGGGGACTAGCGGGTACCTACGAGCAGTACTTC. It yields the protein CASRGLAGTYEQYF.

The chain couples TRBV11-2 to TRBJ2-1; 10 positions agree with TRBD2. Germline CDR1 is SGHAT and CDR2 is FQNNGV. The V and J ends lost 7 bases and 2 bases, in that order; junction bases with no gene match: 8. There are 16 residues in the CDR3. Here the CDR3 DNA reads TGTGCCAGCACCAAAGTAGCGGGAGGAACCTACAATGAGCAGTTCTTC. Translation gives CASTKVAGGTYNEQFF.

This chain links TRBV6-5 with TRBJ1-2; TRBD1 might be the D (5 bases). The CDR3 loop spans 13 amino acids. The V end lost 8 bases, the J end lost 3 bases, and 13 bases lay between the germline ends. Germline V gives CDR1 MNHEY, CDR2 SVGAGI. The CDR3 DNA reads as TGTGCCAGCTTTCGATCCAGGGACTATGGCTACACCTTC. Its translation is CASFRSRDYGYTF.

The rearrangement joins TRBV5-1 to TRBJ1-1; weak D call: TRBD1 (6 bases). The germline V and J ends were trimmed by 4 bases and 1 base, with 11 bases remaining between them. Germline V gene data show CDR1 as SGHRS and CDR2 as YFSETQ. The CDR3 sequence is 14 residues long. The CDR3 DNA is TGCGCCAGCAGCCCAGGGGCGGAGAACACTGAAGCTTTCTTT. Residues: CASSPGAENTEAFF.

The chain couples TRBV2 to TRBJ2-3; D remains unclear. Between the trimmed V and J ends, which lost 4 bases and 3 bases, there was a span of 2 bases. In germline, CDR1 is SNHLY, CDR2 FYNNEI. The CDR3 loop spans 11 amino acids. For the CDR3, the DNA is TGTGCCAGCAGTGCAACAGATACGCAGTATTTT. As protein: CASSATDTQYF.

This rearrangement joins TRBV6-4 to TRBJ2-7; a weak D match, TRBD1 (6 bases). This CDR3 has 16 residues. The V gene's germline CDR1 is MRHNA and CDR2 SNTAGT. V was clipped by 2 bases and J by 3 bases, with 17 bases between them. The CDR3 nucleotides read TGTGCCAGCAGTGACCATTGCGGACAGTCCCTCTACGAGCAGTACTTC. It is translated as CASSDHCGQSLYEQYF.

This sequence joins TRBV27 and TRBJ2-5, with D possibly TRBD2 on 5 matching bases. From germline, CDR1 is MNHEY and CDR2 SMNVEV (reference sequence). CDR3 length: 15 residues. Trimming cost V 5 bases and J 2 bases, with 15 bases left between them. CDR3 nucleotides: TGTGCCAGCAGTCCGGTTGGAGCGGTTCAAGAGACCCAGTACTTC. This codes for CASSPVGAVQETQYF.

This clone appeared a few times. This chain connects TRBV25-1 to TRBJ2-7; no clear D gene. The ends were cut back, 4 bases at V and 3 bases at J, with 4 bases in the middle. Per germline, CDR1 MGHDK and CDR2 SYGVNS. CDR3 length: 11 amino acids. The CDR3 sequence: CASSANYEQYF. The CDR3 bases are TGTGCCAGCAGTGCTAACTACGAGCAGTACTTC.

The J gene is TRBJ1-2, the V gene TRBV5-1; the D is unclear. The length of the CDR3 is 14 residues. Germline loops: CDR1 SGHRS, CDR2 YFSETQ. V lost 7 bases and J lost 10, with 23 bases in between. This CDR3 reads CASGDTNVENNYTF. The CDR3 DNA is TGCGCCAGCGGAGATACTAACGTTGAGAACAACTACACCTTC.

J is TRBJ1-1 and V is TRBV11-2; 9 nucleotides agree with TRBD1. CDR3 length equals 13 residues. The V gene end was trimmed by 5 bases and the J gene end by 6 bases; junction bases not matched to a gene: 4. The V gene's germline CDR1 is SGHAT and CDR2 FQNNGV. CDR3 bases: TGTGCCAGCAGCATTGACAGGGGGGCTGAAGCTTTCTTT. The encoded protein is CASSIDRGAEAFF.

The V gene is TRBV15, the J gene TRBJ2-2; D gene uncertain. V was shortened by 1 base and J by 2 bases, with 11 bases between the two germline ends. Germline V gene sequence: CDR1 LNHNV, CDR2 YYDKDF (reference sequence). The CDR3 extends over 16 amino acids. The CDR3 loop reads CATSRGHLINTGELFF. For the CDR3, the DNA is TGTGCCACCAGCAGAGGTCACTTGATCAACACCGGGGAGCTGTTTTTT.

This chain links TRBV19 with TRBJ2-1; 9 bases are shared with TRBD2. The CDR3 consists of 15 residues. J lost 1 base, V lost 5 bases, and 3 bases had no gene match. CDR1 is LNHDA, CDR2 SQIVND, per germline (reference sequence). CDR3 residues: CASSVAGESYNEQFF. In DNA, the CDR3 is TGTGCCAGTAGTGTAGCGGGGGAATCCTACAATGAGCAGTTCTTC.

CDR3 bases: TGTGCCAGCAGTGCAGCTAGCGGGGGTTATGAGCAGTTCTTC. Translated, it gives CASSAASGGYEQFF. The chain is built from TRBV2 and TRBJ2-1; the match to TRBD2 covers 10 bases. The CDR3 runs 14 residues. Per germline, CDR1 SNHLY and CDR2 FYNNEI. The trim removed 4 bases at V and 8 bases at J, leaving 5 bases unmatched.

The chain employs TRBV4-2 and TRBJ1-3; a possible D gene is TRBD1 (5 bases). The CDR3 runs to 15 residues. Germline lookup yields CDR1 LGHNA and CDR2 YNFKEQ. Trimming shortened V by 4 bases and J by 1 base, and 11 bases separated the two germline ends. The CDR3 DNA sequence: TGTGCCAGCAGCCCAGACGGGGGGTCTGGAAACACCATATATTTT. Amino acids: CASSPDGGSGNTIYF.